The clone carrying this T cell receptor (beta chain) has just one count. What it recognizes is unknown. The data originate from a study of T cell responses to AZD1222 COVID-19 vaccine. Study observations and caveats: Repertoire sampling occurred only after the peak T cell response. Donors were largely white British and mainly female; clonal diversity was possibly underestimated. Baseline serostatus was positive in only five to seven AZD1222 recipients. Spike as a whole was targeted by vaccine-associated CD4 TCRs, dominant at 160-218 and 743-854.

The length of the CDR3 is 15 residues. CDR1 and CDR2 from the germline V gene are SEHNR and FQNEAQ (reference sequence). V lost 5 bases and J lost 4; bases outside the gene matches: 6. This table comes from immunoSEQ multiplex PCR, and its TCRdb copy is limited to in-frame clones, with some not included. The data contain tens of thousands of clones, roughly 88% of them singletons. The specimen comprised peripheral blood, sampled on day 0 of MenACWY control vaccination. This chain connects TRBV7-9 to TRBJ2-1, with 9 bases aligning to TRBD2. The TCR comes from an adult in good health. The CDR3 is CASSLSGSQYNEQFF. CDR3 in DNA: TGTGCCAGCAGCCTTAGCGGGAGTCAGTACAATGAGCAGTTCTTC.